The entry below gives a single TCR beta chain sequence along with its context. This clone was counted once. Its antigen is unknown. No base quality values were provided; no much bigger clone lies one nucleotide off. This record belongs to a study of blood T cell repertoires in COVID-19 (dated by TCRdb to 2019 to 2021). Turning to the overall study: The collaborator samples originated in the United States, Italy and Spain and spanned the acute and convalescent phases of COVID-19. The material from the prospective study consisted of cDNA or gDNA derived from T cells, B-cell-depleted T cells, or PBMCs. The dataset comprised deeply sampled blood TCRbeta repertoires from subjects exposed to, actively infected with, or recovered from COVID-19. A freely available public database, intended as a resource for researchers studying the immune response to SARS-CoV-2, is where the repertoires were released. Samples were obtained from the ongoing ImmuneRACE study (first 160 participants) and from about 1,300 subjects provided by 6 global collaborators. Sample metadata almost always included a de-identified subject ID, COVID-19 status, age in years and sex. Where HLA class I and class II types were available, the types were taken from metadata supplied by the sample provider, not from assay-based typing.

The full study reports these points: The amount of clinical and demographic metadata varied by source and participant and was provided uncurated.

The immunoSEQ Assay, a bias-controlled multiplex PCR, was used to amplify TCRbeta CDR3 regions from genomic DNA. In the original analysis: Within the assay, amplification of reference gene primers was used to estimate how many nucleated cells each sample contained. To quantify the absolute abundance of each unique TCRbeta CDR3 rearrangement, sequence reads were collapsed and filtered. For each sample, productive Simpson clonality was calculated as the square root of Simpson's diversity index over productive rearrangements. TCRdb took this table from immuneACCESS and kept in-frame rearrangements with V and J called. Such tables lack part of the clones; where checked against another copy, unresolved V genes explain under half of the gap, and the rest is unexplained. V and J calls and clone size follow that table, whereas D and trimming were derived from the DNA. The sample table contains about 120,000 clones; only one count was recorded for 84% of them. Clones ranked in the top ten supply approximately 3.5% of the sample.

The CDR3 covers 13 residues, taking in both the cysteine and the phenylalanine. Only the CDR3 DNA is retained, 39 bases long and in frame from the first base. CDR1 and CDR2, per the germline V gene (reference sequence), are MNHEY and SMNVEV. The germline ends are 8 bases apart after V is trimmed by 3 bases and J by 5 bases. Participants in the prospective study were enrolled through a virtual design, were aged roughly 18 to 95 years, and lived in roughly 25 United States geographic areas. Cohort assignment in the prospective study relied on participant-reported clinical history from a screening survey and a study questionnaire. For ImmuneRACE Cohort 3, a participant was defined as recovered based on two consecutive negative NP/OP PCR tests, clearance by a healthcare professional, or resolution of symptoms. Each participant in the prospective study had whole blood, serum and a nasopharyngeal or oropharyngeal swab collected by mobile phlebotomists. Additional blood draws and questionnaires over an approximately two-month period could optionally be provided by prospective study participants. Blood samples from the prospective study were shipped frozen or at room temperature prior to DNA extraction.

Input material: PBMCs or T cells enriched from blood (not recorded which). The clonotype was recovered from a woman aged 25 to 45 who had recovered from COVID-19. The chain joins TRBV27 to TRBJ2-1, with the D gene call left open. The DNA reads TGTGCCAGCAGTTTCAGGCAGCACAATGAGCAGTTCTTC. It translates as CASSFRQHNEQFF.